These T cell receptor beta chains were read from a single sample in a study of STAT5B mutations in CD4+ large granular lymphocyte leukemia. Produced via immunoSEQ multiplex PCR; TCRdb's table is partial and in-frame only. The sample carries around 25,000 clones, roughly 78% recorded once. The sample taken for sequencing was CD4+ T cells from blood buffy coats. These receptors were obtained from a human donor in good health. The CDR3 runs from the conserved cysteine through the conserved F or W. D genes are given only for firm matches. Clone size appears in some rows only: once, few, many, or a class for an expanded clone.

d_gene	v_gene	j_gene	abundance	CDR3nt	CDR3aa
.	TRBV10-1	TRBJ1-1	.	TGCGCCATGCCTTGGGGGGGGTTGAGGATGAACACTGAAGCTTTCTTT	CAMPWGGLRMNTEAFF
TRBD1	TRBV7-9	TRBJ1-2	.	TGTGCCAGCAGCGCTCGACCGGGACAGGGCTCTTTTGGCTACACCTTC	CASSARPGQGSFGYTF
.	TRBV30	TRBJ2-1	once	TGTGCCTGGAGTGGGTCGGGTTATGAGCAGTTCTTC	CAWSGSGYEQFF
.	TRBV19	TRBJ1-3	.	TGTGCCAGTAGTCGGGGAATAGGATCTGGAAACACCATATATTTT	CASSRGIGSGNTIYF
TRBD1	TRBV27	TRBJ2-7	.	TGTGCCAGCAGTCCCCCCGGGACAGGGAAATACGAGCAGTACTTC	CASSPPGTGKYEQYF
.	TRBV7-8	TRBJ2-1	.	TGTGCCAGCAGCTTTGGAACAGGGTCCTACAATGAGCAGTTCTTC	CASSFGTGSYNEQFF
.	TRBV5-1	TRBJ2-3	.	TGCGCCAGCAGCGACGCTAGCACAGATACGCAGTATTTT	CASSDASTDTQYF
.	TRBV30	TRBJ2-2	.	TGTGCCTGGAGTGTAGGTCCTGGGACCGTGAACACCGGGGAGCTGTTTTTT	CAWSVGPGTVNTGELFF
TRBD1	TRBV7-9	TRBJ1-2	few	TGTGCCACCAGGACAGGGGGGTATGGCTACACCTTC	CATRTGGYGYTF
.	TRBV18	TRBJ1-3	.	TGTGCCAGCTCACCATGGATTCGCAGTAGCTCTGGAAACACCATATATTTT	CASSPWIRSSSGNTIYF
.	TRBV7-8	TRBJ2-1	.	TGTGCCAGCAGCTTAGGTGTTCCGTACAATGAGCAGTTCTTC	CASSLGVPYNEQFF
.	TRBV29-1	TRBJ2-5	.	TGCAGCGTTGTCCGGCACACCCAGTACTTC	CSVVRHTQYF
TRBD2	TRBV11-3	TRBJ2-7	.	TGTGCCAGCAGCTTAGAATACGGGGGGATCTCCTACGAGCAGTACTTC	CASSLEYGGISYEQYF
TRBD2	TRBV10-3	TRBJ2-3	.	TGTGCCATCAGAGGGTGGCTAGCGGGGGATACGCAGTATTTT	CAIRGWLAGDTQYF
.	TRBV7-3	TRBJ2-7	.	TGTGCCAGCAGCTGGACGGGCACTGGCACGTCCTACGAGCAGTACTTC	CASSWTGTGTSYEQYF
.	TRBV10-3	TRBJ2-7	.	TGTGCCATCAAGGGACATCTGCCCTACGAGCAGTACTTC	CAIKGHLPYEQYF
.	TRBV6-5	TRBJ2-7	.	TGTGCCAGCAGTTACTCGGAAGTGAGCTCCTACGAGCAGTACTTC	CASSYSEVSSYEQYF
TRBD1	TRBV7-3	TRBJ2-7	.	TGTGCCAGCAGCCCCGTAAGGACAGGAACCTACGGGCAGTACTTC	CASSPVRTGTYGQYF
.	TRBV5-4	TRBJ1-6	.	TGTGCCAGCAGCTTGGCGGGGGTTTATAATTCACCCCTCCACTTT	CASSLAGVYNSPLHF
.	TRBV27	TRBJ1-2	.	TGTGCCAGCAGTTTATTCTCCATTCACTCAGGGCTCTCCTTCTATGGCTACACCTTC	CASSLFSIHSGLSFYGYTF
TRBD1	TRBV19	TRBJ2-2	.	TGTGCCAGTAGCGCTGGGACAGGGCACACCGGGGAGCTGTTTTTT	CASSAGTGHTGELFF